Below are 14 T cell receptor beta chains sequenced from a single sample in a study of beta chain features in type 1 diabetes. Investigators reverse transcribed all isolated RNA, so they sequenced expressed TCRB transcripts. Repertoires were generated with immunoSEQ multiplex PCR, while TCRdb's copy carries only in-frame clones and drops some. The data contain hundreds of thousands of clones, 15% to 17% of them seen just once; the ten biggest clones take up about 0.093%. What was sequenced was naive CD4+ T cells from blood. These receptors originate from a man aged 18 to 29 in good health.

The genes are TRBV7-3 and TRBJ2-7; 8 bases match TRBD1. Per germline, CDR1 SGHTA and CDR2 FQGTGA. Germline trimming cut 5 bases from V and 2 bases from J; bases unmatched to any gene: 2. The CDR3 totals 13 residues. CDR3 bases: TGTGCCAGCAGCGGACAGGGTACCTACGAGCAGTACTTC. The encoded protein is CASSGQGTYEQYF.

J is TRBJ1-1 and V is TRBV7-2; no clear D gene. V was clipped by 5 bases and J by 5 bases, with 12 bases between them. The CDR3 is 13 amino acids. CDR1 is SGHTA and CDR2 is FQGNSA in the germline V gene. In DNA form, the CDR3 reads TGTGCCAGCAGCCCTCGGAGGCAAACTGAAGCTTTCTTT. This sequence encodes CASSPRRQTEAFF.

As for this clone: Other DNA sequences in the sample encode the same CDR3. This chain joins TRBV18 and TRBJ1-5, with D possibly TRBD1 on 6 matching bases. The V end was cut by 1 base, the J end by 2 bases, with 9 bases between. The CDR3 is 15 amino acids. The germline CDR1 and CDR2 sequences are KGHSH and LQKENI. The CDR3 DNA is TGTGCCAGCTCACCACAACAGGGTGGCAATCAGCCCCAGCATTTT. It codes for CASSPQQGGNQPQHF.

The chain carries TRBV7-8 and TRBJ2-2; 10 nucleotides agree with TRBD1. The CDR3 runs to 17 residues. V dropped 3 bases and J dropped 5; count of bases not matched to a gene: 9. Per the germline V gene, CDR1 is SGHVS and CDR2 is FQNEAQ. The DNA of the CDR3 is TGTGCCAGCAGCTTTATGGGGGGACAGGGGCGAACCGGGGAGCTGTTTTTT. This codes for CASSFMGGQGRTGELFF.

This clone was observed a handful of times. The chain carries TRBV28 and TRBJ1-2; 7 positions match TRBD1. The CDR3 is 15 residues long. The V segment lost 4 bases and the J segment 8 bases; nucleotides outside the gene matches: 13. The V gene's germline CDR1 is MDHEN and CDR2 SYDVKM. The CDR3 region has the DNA TGTGCCAGCAGTTCGCCGGGACAGTGGGTTGCCGGCTACACCTTC. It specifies CASSSPGQWVAGYTF.

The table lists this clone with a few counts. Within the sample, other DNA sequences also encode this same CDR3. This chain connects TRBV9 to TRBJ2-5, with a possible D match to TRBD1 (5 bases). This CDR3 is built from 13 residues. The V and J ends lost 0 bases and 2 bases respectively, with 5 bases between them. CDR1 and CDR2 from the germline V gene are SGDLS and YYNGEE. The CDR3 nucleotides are TGTGCCAGCAGCGTAGGACAGCAAGAGACCCAGTACTTC. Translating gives CASSVGQQETQYF.

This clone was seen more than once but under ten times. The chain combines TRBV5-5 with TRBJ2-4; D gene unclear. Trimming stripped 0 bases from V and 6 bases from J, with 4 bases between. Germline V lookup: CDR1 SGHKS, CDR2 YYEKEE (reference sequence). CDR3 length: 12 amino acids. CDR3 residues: CASSLGGNIQYF. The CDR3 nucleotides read TGTGCCAGCAGCTTGGGAGGAAACATTCAGTACTTC.

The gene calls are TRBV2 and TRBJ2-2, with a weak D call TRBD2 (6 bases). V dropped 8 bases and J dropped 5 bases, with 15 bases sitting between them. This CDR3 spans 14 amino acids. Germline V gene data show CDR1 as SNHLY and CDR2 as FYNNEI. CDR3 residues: CASGGTAKTGELFF. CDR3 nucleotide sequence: TGTGCCAGCGGCGGGACGGCTAAAACCGGGGAGCTGTTTTTT.

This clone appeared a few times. Written as DNA, the CDR3 is TGCGCCAGCAGCTTGGGCGGGACAGGGATAACAGATACGCAGTATTTT. Amino acid sequence: CASSLGGTGITDTQYF. The chain recombines TRBV5-1 with TRBJ2-3; 9 bases align to TRBD1. This CDR3 contains 16 residues. The germline V gene encodes CDR1 SGHRS and CDR2 YFSETQ. V gave up 0 bases and J gave up 3 bases; unmatched junction bases: 5.

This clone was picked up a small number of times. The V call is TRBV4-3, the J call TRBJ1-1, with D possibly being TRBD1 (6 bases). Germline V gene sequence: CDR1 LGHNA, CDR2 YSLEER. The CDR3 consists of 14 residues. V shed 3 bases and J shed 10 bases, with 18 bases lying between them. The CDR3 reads CASSHSGRGDGAFF. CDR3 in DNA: TGCGCCAGCAGCCACTCCGGGAGGGGGGACGGAGCTTTCTTT.

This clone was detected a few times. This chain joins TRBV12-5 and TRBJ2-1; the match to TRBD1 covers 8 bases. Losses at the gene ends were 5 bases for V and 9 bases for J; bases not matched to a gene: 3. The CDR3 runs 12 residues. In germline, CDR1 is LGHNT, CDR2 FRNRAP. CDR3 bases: TGTGCTAGTGGTGGACAGGGAGGTGAGCAGTTCTTC. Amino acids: CASGGQGGEQFF.

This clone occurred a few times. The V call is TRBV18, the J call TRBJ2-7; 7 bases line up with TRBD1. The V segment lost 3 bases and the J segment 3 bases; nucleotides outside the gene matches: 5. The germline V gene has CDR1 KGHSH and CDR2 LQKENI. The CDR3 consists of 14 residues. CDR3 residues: CASSPATGVYEQYF. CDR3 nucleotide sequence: TGTGCCAGCTCACCCGCCACAGGGGTCTACGAGCAGTACTTC.

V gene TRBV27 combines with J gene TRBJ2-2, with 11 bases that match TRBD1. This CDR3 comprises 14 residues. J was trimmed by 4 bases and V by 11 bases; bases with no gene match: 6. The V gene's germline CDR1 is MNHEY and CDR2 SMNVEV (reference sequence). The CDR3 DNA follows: TGTGCCGCCTCGGGACAGGGGGGCACCGGGGAGCTGTTTTTT. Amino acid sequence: CAASGQGGTGELFF.

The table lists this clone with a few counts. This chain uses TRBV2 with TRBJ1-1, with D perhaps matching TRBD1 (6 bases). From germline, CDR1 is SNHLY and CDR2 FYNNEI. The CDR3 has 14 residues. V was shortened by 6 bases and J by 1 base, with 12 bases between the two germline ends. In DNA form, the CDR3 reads TGTGCCAGCAGGGGGGACACTCGGAACACTGAAGCTTTCTTT. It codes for CASRGDTRNTEAFF. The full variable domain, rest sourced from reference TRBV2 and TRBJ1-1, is EPEVTQTPSHQVTQMGQEVILRCVPISNHLYFYWYRQILGQKVEFLVSFYNNEISEKSEIFDDQFSVERPDGSNFTLKIRSTKLEDSAMYFCASRGDTRNTEAFFGQGTRLTVV.